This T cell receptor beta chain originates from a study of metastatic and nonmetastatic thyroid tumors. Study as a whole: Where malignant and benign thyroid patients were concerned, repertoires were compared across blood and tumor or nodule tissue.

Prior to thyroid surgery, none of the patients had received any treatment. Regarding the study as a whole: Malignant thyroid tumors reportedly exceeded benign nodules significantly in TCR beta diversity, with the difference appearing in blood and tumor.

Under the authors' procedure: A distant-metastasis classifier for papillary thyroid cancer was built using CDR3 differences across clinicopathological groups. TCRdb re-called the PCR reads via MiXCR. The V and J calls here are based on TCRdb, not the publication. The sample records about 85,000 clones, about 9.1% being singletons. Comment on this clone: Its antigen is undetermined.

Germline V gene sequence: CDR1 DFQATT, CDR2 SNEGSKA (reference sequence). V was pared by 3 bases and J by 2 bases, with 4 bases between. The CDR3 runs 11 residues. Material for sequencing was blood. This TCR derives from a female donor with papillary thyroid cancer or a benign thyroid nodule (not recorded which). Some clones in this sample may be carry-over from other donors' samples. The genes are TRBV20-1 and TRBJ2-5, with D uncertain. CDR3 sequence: CSASQQETQYF. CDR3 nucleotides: TGCAGTGCTAGCCAACAAGAGACCCAGTACTTC.